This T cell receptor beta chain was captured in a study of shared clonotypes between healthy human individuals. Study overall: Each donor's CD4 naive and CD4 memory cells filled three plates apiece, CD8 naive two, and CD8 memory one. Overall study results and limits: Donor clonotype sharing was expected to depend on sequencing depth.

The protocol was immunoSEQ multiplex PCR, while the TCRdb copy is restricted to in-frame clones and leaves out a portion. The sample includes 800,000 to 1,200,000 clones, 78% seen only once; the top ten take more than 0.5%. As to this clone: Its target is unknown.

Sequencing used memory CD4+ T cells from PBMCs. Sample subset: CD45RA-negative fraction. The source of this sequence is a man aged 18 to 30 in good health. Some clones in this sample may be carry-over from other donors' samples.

The CDR3 region is CASSGPAKNIQYF. The CDR3 DNA is TGTGCCAGCAGTGGCCCAGCCAAAAACATTCAGTACTTC. The chain couples TRBV6-1 to TRBJ2-4; D gene ambiguous. Germline CDR1 MNHNS, CDR2 SASEGT. V was cut by 4 bases and J by 0 bases, with 4 bases left in between. The CDR3 has 13 amino acids.